The 21 T cell receptor beta chains in this list originate from one sample, sequenced in a study of blood T cell repertoires in COVID-19. Sequenced by immunoSEQ multiplex PCR; TCRdb stores in-frame clones only, minus some. The sample carries over 200,000 clones, around 82% recorded once. The specimen was peripheral blood. The receptors originated from a man older than 75 with acute or convalescent COVID-19.

V usage is TRBV11-1 and J usage is TRBJ2-7, with TRBD2 identical over 8 bases. The CDR3 spans 15 residues. The V and J ends lost 0 bases and 3 bases, in that order; junction bases with no gene match: 4. The germline CDR1 and CDR2 sequences are SGHAT and FQDESV (reference sequence). The CDR3 loop is CASSLAAGAIYEQYF. The CDR3 nucleotides are TGTGCCAGCAGCTTAGCAGCGGGGGCGATCTACGAGCAGTACTTC.

This clone came up a few times. V is TRBV5-1 and J is TRBJ2-6; TRBD1 is a possible D gene (6 bases). V lost 1 base, J lost 0 bases, and 29 bases lay in between. Germline values: CDR1 SGHRS, CDR2 YFSETQ. The CDR3 length is 23 residues. The chain's CDR3 is CASSLSYLGASRLLYSGANVLTF. DNA of the CDR3: TGCGCCAGCAGCTTGTCCTATCTGGGGGCATCCAGACTCCTGTACTCTGGGGCCAACGTCCTGACTTTC.

In DNA, the CDR3 is TGTGCCACCAGTGATCGTGGCGGGGGGTCCCAAGAGACCCAGTACTTC. Translated: CATSDRGGGSQETQYF. V and J are TRBV24-1 and TRBJ2-5; 8 bases fit TRBD2. Trimming at V came to 3 bases and at J to 1 base, leaving 6 bases not matched to a gene. Germline V gene data show CDR1 as KGHDR and CDR2 as SFDVKD. The CDR3 is 16 amino acids.

This clone appeared a single time. V gene TRBV4-1 combines with J gene TRBJ2-3; TRBD2 aligns across 12 bases. In germline, CDR1 is MGHRA, CDR2 YSYEKL. The junction had 3 bases not matched to a gene; V was cut back by 1 base and J by 4 bases. The CDR3 runs 16 residues. CDR3 residues: CASSQVLAGGADTQYF. The CDR3 DNA is TGCGCCAGCAGCCAAGTACTAGCGGGGGGTGCAGATACGCAGTATTTT.

This clone was picked up a small number of times. The CDR3: CASSTQGTGYTF. The CDR3 DNA is TGTGCCAGCAGTACCCAGGGGACAGGCTACACCTTC. The V gene is TRBV28, the J gene TRBJ1-2; tentatively, D is TRBD1 (6 bases). Trimming pared 5 bases from V and 8 bases from J, leaving 12 bases between. The CDR3 is 12 residues long. The germline gives CDR1 MDHEN, CDR2 SYDVKM.

This rearrangement joins TRBV19 to TRBJ1-1, with TRBD1 matching over 8 bases. Germline CDR1 and CDR2: LNHDA and SQIVND (reference sequence). This CDR3 is built from 14 residues. The V segment lost 6 bases and the J segment 7 bases; nucleotides outside the gene matches: 10. CDR3 sequence reads: CASSRRAGTGEAFF. The CDR3 DNA sequence: TGTGCCAGTAGCCGACGGGCAGGGACAGGTGAAGCTTTCTTT.

The chain recombines TRBV5-1 with TRBJ2-5; D is perhaps TRBD2 (7 bases). Trimming removed 1 base from V and 5 bases from J, with 12 bases in between. The CDR3 spans 14 residues. Per germline, CDR1 SGHRS and CDR2 YFSETQ. For the CDR3, the DNA is TGCGCCAGCAGCTTGAGGGGGGGCATGGAGACCCAGTACTTC. This sequence encodes CASSLRGGMETQYF.

CDR3 in amino acids: CATSDPSLSNTEAFF. The CDR3 DNA is TGTGCCACCAGTGATCCAAGCCTATCCAACACTGAAGCTTTCTTT. The rearrangement joins TRBV24-1 to TRBJ1-1, with D hard to call. The CDR3 consists of 15 residues. Germline loops: CDR1 KGHDR, CDR2 SFDVKD. V was pared by 3 bases and J by 2 bases, with 12 bases between.

The rearrangement links TRBV3-1 (or the pseudogene TRBV3-2) to TRBJ1-6, with D perhaps matching TRBD1 (6 bases). The CDR3 spans 15 residues. In germline, CDR1 is LGHDT, CDR2 YNNKEL (reference sequence). V was clipped by 4 bases and J by 11 bases, with 18 bases between them. The CDR3 DNA reads TGTGCCAGCAGCCCCGCCCAGGGGAGTATTACACCCCTCCACTTT. Protein sequence: CASSPAQGSITPLHF.

This clone has just one count. The rearrangement uses TRBV7-2 and TRBJ2-2; 7 nucleotides agree with TRBD2. CDR3 size: 15 residues. The V segment lost 4 bases and the J segment 7 bases; nucleotides outside the gene matches: 9. CDR1 SGHTA and CDR2 FQGNSA come from the germline V gene. CDR3 amino acids: CASSSVAGVGGELFF. As DNA, the CDR3 is TGTGCCAGCAGCTCGGTTGCGGGGGTTGGCGGGGAGCTGTTTTTT.

This clone was counted a few times. J is TRBJ2-2 and V is TRBV5-4; TRBD2 is a possible D gene (5 bases). In germline, CDR1 is SGHNT, CDR2 YYREEE (reference sequence). The CDR3 sequence is 14 residues long. Trimming shortened V by 4 bases and J by 3 bases, and 10 bases separated the two germline ends. As DNA, the CDR3 is TGTGCCAGCAGCCCGGGATTCGACACCGGGGAGCTGTTTTTT. It translates to CASSPGFDTGELFF.

Regarding this clone: Germline is not matched at one junction end, which may reflect a read error. The chain links TRBV28 to TRBJ2-1; 9 bases align to TRBD2. CDR1 is MDHEN and CDR2 is SYDVKM in the germline V gene. The CDR3 is 15 amino acids. The CDR3 region has the DNA TGTGCCAGCAAGAATCCGGGACTAGCATACATTGAGCAGTTCTTC. Amino acid sequence: CASKNPGLAYIEQFF.

This clone is a singleton in its sample. This sequence joins TRBV18 and TRBJ2-4, with unresolved D. The CDR3 length is 15 residues. Deletions cut 3 bases from V and 6 bases from J, with 15 bases between. Germline assignment: CDR1 KGHSH and CDR2 LQKENI. CDR3 nucleotides: TGTGCCAGCTCACCGATCCCCCATATCGGAAACATTCAGTACTTC. The encoded protein is CASSPIPHIGNIQYF.

The rearrangement uses TRBV27 and TRBJ1-2; 12 nucleotides agree with TRBD1. Trimming cost V 3 bases and J 6 bases; bases outside gene matches: 5. Per the germline V gene, CDR1 is MNHEY and CDR2 is SMNVEV (reference sequence). The CDR3 is made up of 15 amino acids. The CDR3 nucleotides are TGTGCCAGCAGTTTTCCGGGACAGGGGGCAGATGGCTACACCTTC. Residues: CASSFPGQGADGYTF.

The CDR3 sequence is CASSGLAGGTDTQYF. The CDR3 DNA sequence: TGTGCCAGCTCGGGACTAGCGGGCGGCACAGATACGCAGTATTTT. The chain carries TRBV18 and TRBJ2-3, with 12 bases lining up with TRBD2. The CDR3 runs to 15 residues. V shed 6 bases and J 1 base; nucleotides not matched to a gene: 2. The V gene's germline CDR1 is KGHSH and CDR2 LQKENI.

The chain couples TRBV27 to TRBJ2-7; 11 bases are shared with TRBD2. Germline CDR1 and CDR2: MNHEY and SMNVEV (reference sequence). The CDR3 is 18 amino acids. The J segment lost 3 bases and the V segment lost 4 bases, leaving 14 bases of the junction unmatched. This CDR3 reads CASSSTSGTVPGIYEQYF. CDR3 coding DNA: TGTGCCAGCAGTTCGACTAGCGGGACCGTCCCCGGAATCTACGAGCAGTACTTC.

A single count supports this clone. The chain recombines TRBV5-8 with TRBJ2-6; no definite D call. There are 17 residues in the CDR3. V lost 1 base and J lost 0, with 11 bases in between. Germline CDR1 reads SGHTS; CDR2 reads YDEGEE. CDR3 coding DNA: TGTGCCAGCAGCTTGACAAGGAGTAACTCTGGGGCCAACGTCCTGACTTTC. Its protein product is CASSLTRSNSGANVLTF.

The chain is built from TRBV4-1 and TRBJ2-5, with 7 bases fitting TRBD1. Trimming cost V 0 bases and J 5 bases; bases outside gene matches: 9. Per the germline V gene, CDR1 is MGHRA and CDR2 is YSYEKL. The CDR3 is 16 residues long. DNA of the CDR3: TGCGCCAGCAGCCAAGATCGCCAAGGGGGCTTGGAGACCCAGTACTTC. This translates into CASSQDRQGGLETQYF.

As DNA, the CDR3 is TGTGCCAGCAGTTTTTCGGGAAGATCCTATAATTCACCCCTCCACTTT. As protein: CASSFSGRSYNSPLHF. This sequence joins TRBV27 and TRBJ1-6, with D uncertain. The CDR3 is made up of 16 amino acids. CDR1 and CDR2 from the germline V gene are MNHEY and SMNVEV (reference sequence). V was clipped by 3 bases and J by 1 base, with 10 bases between them.

This clone was seen only a few times. The chain combines TRBV28 with TRBJ1-5; possible D gene TRBD1, 5 bases. The V gene lost 2 bases and the J gene lost 0 bases, with 11 bases spanning the gap. Germline V lookup: CDR1 MDHEN, CDR2 SYDVKM. The CDR3 is 16 residues long. The CDR3 is CASSLGAVYSNQPQHF. CDR3 nucleotides: TGTGCCAGCAGTTTAGGGGCAGTTTATAGCAATCAGCCCCAGCATTTT.

The rearrangement links TRBV14 to TRBJ2-3, with no clear D. V was pared by 11 bases and J by 4 bases, with 7 bases between. Germline V lookup: CDR1 SGHDN, CDR2 FVKESK. This CDR3 region has 10 residues. CDR3 in amino acids: CADTPDTQYF. DNA of the CDR3: TGTGCCGACACACCAGATACGCAGTATTTT. Supplemented by reference TRBV14 and TRBJ2-3, the full variable domain reads EAGVTQFPSHSVIEKGQTVTLRCDPISGHDNLYWYRRVMGKEIKFLLHFVKESKQDESGMPNNRFLAERTGGTYSTLKVQPAELEDSGVYFCADTPDTQYFGPGTRLTVL.